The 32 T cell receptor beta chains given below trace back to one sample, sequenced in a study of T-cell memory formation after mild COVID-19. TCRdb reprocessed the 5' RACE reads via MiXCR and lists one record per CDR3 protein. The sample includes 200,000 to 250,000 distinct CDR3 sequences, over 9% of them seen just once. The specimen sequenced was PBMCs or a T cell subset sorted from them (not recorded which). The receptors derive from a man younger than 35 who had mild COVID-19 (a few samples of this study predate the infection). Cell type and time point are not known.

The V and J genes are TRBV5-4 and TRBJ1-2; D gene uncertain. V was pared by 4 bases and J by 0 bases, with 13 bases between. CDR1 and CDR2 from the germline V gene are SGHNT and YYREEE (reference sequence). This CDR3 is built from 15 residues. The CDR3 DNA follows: TGTGCCAGCAGCCCGGAGGAGGCCTCTAACTATGGCTACACCTTC. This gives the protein CASSPEEASNYGYTF.

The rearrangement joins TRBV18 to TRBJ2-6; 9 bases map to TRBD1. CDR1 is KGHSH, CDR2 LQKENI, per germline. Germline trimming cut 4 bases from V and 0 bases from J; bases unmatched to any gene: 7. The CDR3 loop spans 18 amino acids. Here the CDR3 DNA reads TGTGCCAGCTCACAGCCGGGACAGGGTTTCTCTGGGGCCAACGTCCTGACTTTC. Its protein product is CASSQPGQGFSGANVLTF.

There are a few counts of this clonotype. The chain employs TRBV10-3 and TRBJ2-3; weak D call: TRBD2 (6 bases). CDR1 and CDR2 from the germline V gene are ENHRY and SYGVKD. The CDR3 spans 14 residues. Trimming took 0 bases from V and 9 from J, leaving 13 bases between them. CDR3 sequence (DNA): TGTGCCATCAGTGAGTCGGAGGAGGGAAGGACGCAGTATTTT. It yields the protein CAISESEEGRTQYF.

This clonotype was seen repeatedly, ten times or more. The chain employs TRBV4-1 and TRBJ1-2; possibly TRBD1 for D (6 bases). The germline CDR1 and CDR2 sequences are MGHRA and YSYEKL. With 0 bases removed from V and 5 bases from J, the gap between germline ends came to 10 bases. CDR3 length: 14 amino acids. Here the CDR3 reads CASSQEGRGYGYTF. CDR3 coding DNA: TGCGCCAGCAGCCAAGAGGGCAGGGGATATGGCTACACCTTC.

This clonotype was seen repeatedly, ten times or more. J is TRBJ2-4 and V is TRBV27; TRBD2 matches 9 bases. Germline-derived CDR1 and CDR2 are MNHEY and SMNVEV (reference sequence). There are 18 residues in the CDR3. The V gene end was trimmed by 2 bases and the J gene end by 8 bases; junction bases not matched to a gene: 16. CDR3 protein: CASSLRIGRGGLVDIQYF. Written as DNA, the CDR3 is TGTGCCAGCAGTTTACGAATCGGGCGGGGGGGTCTTGTCGACATTCAGTACTTC.

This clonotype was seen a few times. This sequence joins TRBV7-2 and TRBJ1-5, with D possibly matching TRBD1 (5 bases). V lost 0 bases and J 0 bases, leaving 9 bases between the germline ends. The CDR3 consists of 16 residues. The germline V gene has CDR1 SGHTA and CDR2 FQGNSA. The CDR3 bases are TGTGCCAGCAGCTTAGCGGGGGGTTATAGCAATCAGCCCCAGCATTTT. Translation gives CASSLAGGYSNQPQHF.

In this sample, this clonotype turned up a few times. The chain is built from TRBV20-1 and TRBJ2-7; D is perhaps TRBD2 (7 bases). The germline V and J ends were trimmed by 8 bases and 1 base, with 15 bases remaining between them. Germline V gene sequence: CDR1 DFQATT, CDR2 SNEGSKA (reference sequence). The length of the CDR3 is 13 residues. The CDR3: CSSPGGPSYEQYF. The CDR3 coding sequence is TGCAGTTCCCCGGGGGGCCCTTCCTACGAGCAGTACTTC.

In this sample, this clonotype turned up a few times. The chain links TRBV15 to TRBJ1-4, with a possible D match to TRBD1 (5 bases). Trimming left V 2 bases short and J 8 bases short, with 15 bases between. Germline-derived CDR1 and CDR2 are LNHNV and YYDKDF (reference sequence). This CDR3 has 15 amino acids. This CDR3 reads CATSRRDPRQEKLFF. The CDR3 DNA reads TGTGCCACCAGCAGACGGGACCCTAGGCAGGAAAAACTGTTTTTT.

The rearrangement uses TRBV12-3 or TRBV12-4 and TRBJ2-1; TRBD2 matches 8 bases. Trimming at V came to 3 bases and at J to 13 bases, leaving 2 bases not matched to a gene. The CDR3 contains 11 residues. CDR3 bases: TGTGCCAGCAGTTTCGGGGGGGTTCAGTTCTTC. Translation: CASSFGGVQFF.

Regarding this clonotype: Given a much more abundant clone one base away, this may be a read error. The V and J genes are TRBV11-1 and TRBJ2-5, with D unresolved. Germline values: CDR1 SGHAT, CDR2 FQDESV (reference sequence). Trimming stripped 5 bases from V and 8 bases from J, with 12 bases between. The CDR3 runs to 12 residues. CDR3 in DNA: TGTGCCAGCAGCCACGTTCGGACCACCCAGTACTTC. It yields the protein CASSHVRTTQYF.

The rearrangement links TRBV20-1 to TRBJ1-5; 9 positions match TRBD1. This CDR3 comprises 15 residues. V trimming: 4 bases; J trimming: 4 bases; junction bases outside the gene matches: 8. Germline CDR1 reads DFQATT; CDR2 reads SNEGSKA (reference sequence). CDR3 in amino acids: CSATHPGQGNQPQHF. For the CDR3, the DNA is TGCAGTGCTACTCACCCGGGACAGGGTAATCAGCCCCAGCATTTT.

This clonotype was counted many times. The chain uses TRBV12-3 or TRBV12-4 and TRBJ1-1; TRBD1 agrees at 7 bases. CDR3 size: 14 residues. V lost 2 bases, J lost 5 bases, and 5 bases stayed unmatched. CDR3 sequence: CASSLMAGGTEAFF. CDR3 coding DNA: TGTGCCAGCAGTTTAATGGCAGGGGGAACTGAAGCTTTCTTT.

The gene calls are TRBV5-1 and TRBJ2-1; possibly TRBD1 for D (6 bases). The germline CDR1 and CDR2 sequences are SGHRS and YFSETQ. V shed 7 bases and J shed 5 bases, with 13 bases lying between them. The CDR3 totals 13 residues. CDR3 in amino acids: CASGIQGNNEQFF. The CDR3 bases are TGCGCCAGCGGAATACAGGGAAACAATGAGCAGTTCTTC. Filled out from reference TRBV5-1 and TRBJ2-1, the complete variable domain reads KAGVTQTPRYLIKTRGQQVTLSCSPISGHRSVSWYQQTPGQGLQFLFEYFSETQRNKGNFPGRFSGRQFSNSRSEMNVSTLELGDSALYLCASGIQGNNEQFFGPGTRLTVL.

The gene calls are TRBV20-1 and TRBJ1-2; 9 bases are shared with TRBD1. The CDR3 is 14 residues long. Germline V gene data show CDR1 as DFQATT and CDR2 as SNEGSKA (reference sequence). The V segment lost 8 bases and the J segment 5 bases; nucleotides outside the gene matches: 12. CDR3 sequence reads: CSCAHRGRPYGYTF. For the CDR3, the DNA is TGCAGTTGTGCGCACAGGGGGCGTCCGTATGGCTACACCTTC.

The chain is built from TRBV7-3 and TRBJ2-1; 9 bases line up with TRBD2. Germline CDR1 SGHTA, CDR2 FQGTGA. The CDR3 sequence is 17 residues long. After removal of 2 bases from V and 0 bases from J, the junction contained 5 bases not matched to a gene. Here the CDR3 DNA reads TGTGCCAGCAGCTTATACGGGACTAGCCTCTCCTACAATGAGCAGTTCTTC. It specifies CASSLYGTSLSYNEQFF.

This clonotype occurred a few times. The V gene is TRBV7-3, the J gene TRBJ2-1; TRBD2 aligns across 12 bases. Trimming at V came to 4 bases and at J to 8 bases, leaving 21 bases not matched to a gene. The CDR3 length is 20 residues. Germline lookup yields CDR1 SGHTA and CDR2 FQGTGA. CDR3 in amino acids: CASSSAHGRLAGARDDEQFF. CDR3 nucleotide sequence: TGTGCCAGCAGCTCCGCCCATGGGAGACTAGCGGGGGCCCGGGACGATGAGCAGTTCTTC.

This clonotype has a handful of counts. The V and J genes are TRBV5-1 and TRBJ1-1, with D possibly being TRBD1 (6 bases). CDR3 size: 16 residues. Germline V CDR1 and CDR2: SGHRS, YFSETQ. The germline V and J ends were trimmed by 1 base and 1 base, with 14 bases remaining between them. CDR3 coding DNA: TGCGCCAGCAGCTTGCGCAGGGGAGGCGAGAACACTGAAGCTTTCTTT. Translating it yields CASSLRRGGENTEAFF.

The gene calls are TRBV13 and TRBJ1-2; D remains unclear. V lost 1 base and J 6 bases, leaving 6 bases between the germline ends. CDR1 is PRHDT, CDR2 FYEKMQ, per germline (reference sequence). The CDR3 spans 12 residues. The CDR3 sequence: CASSLEGHGYTF. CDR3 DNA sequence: TGTGCCAGCAGCTTAGAAGGCCATGGCTACACCTTC.

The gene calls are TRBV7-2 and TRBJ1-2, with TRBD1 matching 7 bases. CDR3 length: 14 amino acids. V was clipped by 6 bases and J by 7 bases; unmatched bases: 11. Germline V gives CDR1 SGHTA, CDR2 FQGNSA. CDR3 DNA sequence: TGTGCCAGCAGGGCCCAGGGGGGCTTCGGTGGCTACACCTTC. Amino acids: CASRAQGGFGGYTF.

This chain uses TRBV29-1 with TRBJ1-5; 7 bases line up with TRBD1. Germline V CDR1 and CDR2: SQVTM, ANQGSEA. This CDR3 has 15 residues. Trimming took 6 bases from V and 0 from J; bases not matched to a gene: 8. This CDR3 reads CSVSFGTASNQPQHF. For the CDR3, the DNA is TGCAGCGTCTCATTTGGGACAGCTAGCAATCAGCCCCAGCATTTT.

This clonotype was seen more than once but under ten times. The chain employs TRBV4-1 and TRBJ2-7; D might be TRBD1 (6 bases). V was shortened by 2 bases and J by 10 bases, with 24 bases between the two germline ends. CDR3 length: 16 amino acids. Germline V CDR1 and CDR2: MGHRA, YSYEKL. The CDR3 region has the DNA TGCGCCAGCAGCCAATCGGGACAAGGGGCCGTGTCCGTCCAGTACTTC. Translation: CASSQSGQGAVSVQYF.

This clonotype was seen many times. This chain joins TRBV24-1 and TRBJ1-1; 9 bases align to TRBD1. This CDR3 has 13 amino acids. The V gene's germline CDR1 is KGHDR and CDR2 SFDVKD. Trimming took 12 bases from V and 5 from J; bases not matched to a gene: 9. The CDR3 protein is CASRGQGTTEAFF. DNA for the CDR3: TGTGCCTCTCGGGGACAGGGAACTACTGAAGCTTTCTTT.

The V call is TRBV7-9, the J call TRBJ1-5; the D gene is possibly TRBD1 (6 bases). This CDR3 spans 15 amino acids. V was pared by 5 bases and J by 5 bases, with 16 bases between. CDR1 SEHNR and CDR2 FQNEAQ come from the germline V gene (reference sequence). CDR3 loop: CASSPDSGGYQPQHF. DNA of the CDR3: TGTGCCAGCAGCCCGGACAGTGGCGGGTATCAGCCCCAGCATTTT. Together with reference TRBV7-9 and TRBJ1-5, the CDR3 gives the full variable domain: DTGVSQNPRHKITKRGQNVTFRCDPISEHNRLYWYRQTLGQGPEFLTYFQNEAQLEKSRLLSDRFSAERPKGSFSTLEIQRTEQGDSAMYLCASSPDSGGYQPQHFGDGTRLSIL.

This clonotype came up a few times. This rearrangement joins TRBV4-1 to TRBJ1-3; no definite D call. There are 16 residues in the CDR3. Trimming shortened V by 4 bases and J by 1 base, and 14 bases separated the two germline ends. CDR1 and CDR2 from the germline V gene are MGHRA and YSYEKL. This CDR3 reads CASSLLAAISGNTIYF. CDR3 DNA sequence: TGCGCCAGCAGCCTGTTGGCGGCGATTTCTGGAAACACCATATATTTT.

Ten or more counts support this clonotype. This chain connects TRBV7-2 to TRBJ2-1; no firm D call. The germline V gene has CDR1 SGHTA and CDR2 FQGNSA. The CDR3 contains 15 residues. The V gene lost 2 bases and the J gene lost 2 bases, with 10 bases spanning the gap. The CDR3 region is CASSLFGNTYNEQFF. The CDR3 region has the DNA TGTGCCAGCAGCTTATTTGGGAATACCTACAATGAGCAGTTCTTC. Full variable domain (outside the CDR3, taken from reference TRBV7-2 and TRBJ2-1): GAGVSQSPSNKVTEKGKDVELRCDPISGHTALYWYRQSLGQGLEFLIYFQGNSAPDKSGLPSDRFSAERTGGSVSTLTIQRTQQEDSAVYLCASSLFGNTYNEQFFGPGTRLTVL.

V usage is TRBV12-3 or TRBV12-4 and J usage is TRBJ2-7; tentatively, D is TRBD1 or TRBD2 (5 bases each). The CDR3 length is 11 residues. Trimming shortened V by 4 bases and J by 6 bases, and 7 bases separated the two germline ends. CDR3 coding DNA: TGTGCCAGCAGTTGGGGGTCCGAGCAGTACTTC. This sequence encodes CASSWGSEQYF.

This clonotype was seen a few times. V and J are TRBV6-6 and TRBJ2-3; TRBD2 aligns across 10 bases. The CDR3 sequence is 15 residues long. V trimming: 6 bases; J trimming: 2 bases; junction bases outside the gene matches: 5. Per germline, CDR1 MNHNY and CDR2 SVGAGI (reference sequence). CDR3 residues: CASSLGLANTDTQYF. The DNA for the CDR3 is TGTGCCAGCAGCCTGGGACTAGCGAACACAGATACGCAGTATTTT.

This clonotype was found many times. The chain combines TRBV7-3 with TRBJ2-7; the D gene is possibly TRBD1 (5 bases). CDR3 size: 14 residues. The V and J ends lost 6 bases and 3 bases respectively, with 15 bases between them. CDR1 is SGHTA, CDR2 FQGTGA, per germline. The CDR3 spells CASSPTTDYYEQYF. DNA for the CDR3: TGTGCCAGCAGTCCTACGACAGATTACTACGAGCAGTACTTC.

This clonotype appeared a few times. The CDR3: CASSLGGLAIYNEQFF. CDR3 DNA: TGTGCCAGCAGCTTAGGAGGACTAGCTATCTACAATGAGCAGTTCTTC. This chain uses TRBV5-5 with TRBJ2-1, with 8 bases matching TRBD2. Trimming cost V 2 bases and J 3 bases; bases outside gene matches: 7. Germline loops: CDR1 SGHKS, CDR2 YYEKEE (reference sequence). The CDR3 is 16 amino acids.

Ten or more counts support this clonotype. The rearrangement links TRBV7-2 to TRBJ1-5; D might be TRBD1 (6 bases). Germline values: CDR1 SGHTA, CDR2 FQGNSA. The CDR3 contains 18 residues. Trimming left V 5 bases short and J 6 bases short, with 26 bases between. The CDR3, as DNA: TGTGCCAGCAGCCTCGAGCCGGGGGGCGCGGCCGGCTCTCAGCCCCAGCATTTT. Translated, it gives CASSLEPGGAAGSQPQHF.

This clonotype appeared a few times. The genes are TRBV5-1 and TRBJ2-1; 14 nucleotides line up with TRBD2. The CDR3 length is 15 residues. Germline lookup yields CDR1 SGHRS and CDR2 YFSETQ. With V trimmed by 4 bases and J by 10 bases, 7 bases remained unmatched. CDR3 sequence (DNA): TGCGCCAGCAGCCTGGGACTAGCGGGGGCCGGGGAGCAGTTCTTC. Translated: CASSLGLAGAGEQFF.

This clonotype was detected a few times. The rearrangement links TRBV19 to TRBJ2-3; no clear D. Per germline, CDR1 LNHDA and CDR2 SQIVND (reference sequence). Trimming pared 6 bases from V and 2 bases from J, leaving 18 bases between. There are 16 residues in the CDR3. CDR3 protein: CASRASLSDDTDTQYF. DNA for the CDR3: TGTGCCAGTAGGGCAAGCTTGTCAGACGACACAGATACGCAGTATTTT.